The rows below give T cell receptor beta chains drawn from one sample of a study of blood T cell repertoires in COVID-19. Clones were sequenced by immunoSEQ multiplex PCR, and TCRdb holds only the in-frame ones, with some missing. The sample has approximately 86,000 clones, approximately 90% seen once. The specimen was peripheral blood. The receptors here all came from a man aged 45-65 years with acute or convalescent COVID-19. The CDR3 runs from the conserved cysteine through the conserved F or W. Fields, in order: clone size, CDR3 length, D gene, J gene, V gene, CDR3 protein, CDR3 DNA. D genes are given only for firm matches. Not every row has a clone size; where given, it reads once, few, many or a size class.

abundance: .; len: 15; d_gene: TRBD1; j_gene: TRBJ1-2; v_gene: TRBV7-9; CDR3aa: CASSFTGGLDYGYTF; CDR3nt: TGTGCCAGCAGCTTTACAGGGGGCTTAGACTATGGCTACACCTTC
abundance: .; len: 18; d_gene: TRBD1; j_gene: TRBJ2-6; v_gene: TRBV18; CDR3aa: CASRLGAGGAEGANVLTF; CDR3nt: TGTGCCAGCCGATTGGGTGCAGGGGGCGCGGAAGGGGCCAACGTCCTGACTTTC
abundance: .; len: 19; d_gene: TRBD2; j_gene: TRBJ2-2; v_gene: TRBV27; CDR3aa: CASCPTGAGGRGNTGELFF; CDR3nt: TGTGCCAGCTGCCCCACGGGAGCGGGGGGGCGTGGGAACACCGGGGAGCTGTTTTTT
abundance: .; len: 18; d_gene: .; j_gene: TRBJ1-3; v_gene: TRBV30; CDR3aa: CAWSSPKGGGLSGNTIYF; CDR3nt: TGTGCCTGGAGTTCCCCCAAGGGGGGGGGACTCTCTGGAAACACCATATATTTT
abundance: .; len: 15; d_gene: .; j_gene: TRBJ1-5; v_gene: TRBV4-1; CDR3aa: CASSQEITSNQPQHF; CDR3nt: TGCGCCAGCAGCCAAGAAATCACAAGCAATCAGCCCCAGCATTTT
abundance: .; len: 15; d_gene: TRBD2; j_gene: TRBJ2-5; v_gene: TRBV2; CDR3aa: CASSLSGGSQETQYF; CDR3nt: TGTGCCAGCAGCCTTAGCGGGGGGTCTCAAGAGACCCAGTACTTC
abundance: medium-sized; len: 20; d_gene: TRBD2; j_gene: TRBJ2-2; v_gene: TRBV28; CDR3aa: CASSSGVSGGPFYHIGELFF; CDR3nt: TGTGCCAGCAGTTCCGGTGTTAGCGGGGGCCCCTTTTACCATATCGGGGAGCTGTTTTTT
abundance: .; len: 19; d_gene: TRBD1; j_gene: TRBJ2-1; v_gene: TRBV7-7; CDR3aa: CASSFSWCLVQGTYNEQFF; CDR3nt: TGTGCTAGCAGCTTTTCGTGGTGTCTCGTACAGGGGACCTACAATGAGCAGTTCTTC
abundance: .; len: 15; d_gene: TRBD1; j_gene: TRBJ1-4; v_gene: TRBV9; CDR3aa: CASSPSGTGNEKLFF; CDR3nt: TGTGCCAGCAGCCCATCCGGGACAGGGAATGAAAAACTGTTTTTT
abundance: .; len: 16; d_gene: .; j_gene: TRBJ1-1; v_gene: TRBV18; CDR3aa: CASSPLARSVNTEAFF; CDR3nt: TGTGCCAGCTCACCACTAGCACGATCGGTGAACACTGAAGCTTTCTTT
abundance: .; len: 16; d_gene: .; j_gene: TRBJ1-2; v_gene: TRBV23-1; CDR3aa: CASSQLPREPEGGYTF; CDR3nt: TGCGCCAGCAGTCAACTACCCCGGGAACCCGAGGGAGGCTACACCTTC
abundance: .; len: 12; d_gene: .; j_gene: TRBJ1-4; v_gene: TRBV6-5; CDR3aa: CATQGMGEKLFF; CDR3nt: TGTGCCACCCAGGGGATGGGTGAAAAACTGTTTTTT
abundance: .; len: 15; d_gene: TRBD1; j_gene: TRBJ2-1; v_gene: TRBV2; CDR3aa: CASTVGTGTHNEQFF; CDR3nt: TGTGCCAGCACCGTCGGGACAGGGACCCACAATGAGCAGTTCTTC
abundance: .; len: 14; d_gene: TRBD2; j_gene: TRBJ2-7; v_gene: TRBV3-1/TRBV3-2; CDR3aa: CASSQGGGTYEQYF; CDR3nt: TGTGCCAGCAGCCAAGGCGGGGGGACCTACGAGCAGTACTTC
abundance: .; len: 13; d_gene: .; j_gene: TRBJ1-1; v_gene: TRBV15; CDR3aa: CATSSGAGKLAFF; CDR3nt: TGTGCCACCAGCAGTGGGGCAGGTAAGCTGGCTTTCTTT
abundance: .; len: 16; d_gene: TRBD1; j_gene: TRBJ2-1; v_gene: TRBV9; CDR3aa: CASSVVVGQAYNEQFF; CDR3nt: TGTGCCAGCAGCGTAGTAGTAGGACAGGCCTACAATGAGCAGTTCTTC
abundance: .; len: 14; d_gene: TRBD1; j_gene: TRBJ1-2; v_gene: TRBV7-9; CDR3aa: CASTVGTGGGGYTF; CDR3nt: TGTGCCAGCACAGTCGGGACAGGGGGCGGAGGCTACACCTTC
abundance: .; len: 13; d_gene: .; j_gene: TRBJ2-5; v_gene: TRBV11-3; CDR3aa: CASSPGHQGTQYF; CDR3nt: TGTGCCAGCAGCCCGGGACATCAAGGGACCCAGTACTTC
abundance: once; len: 15; d_gene: TRBD1; j_gene: TRBJ1-1; v_gene: TRBV15; CDR3aa: CATSRDLTGAKQAFF; CDR3nt: TGTGCCACCAGCAGAGATTTAACAGGGGCGAAACAAGCTTTCTTT
abundance: .; len: 16; d_gene: TRBD1; j_gene: TRBJ1-3; v_gene: TRBV7-2; CDR3aa: CASSFLQGAGGNTIYF; CDR3nt: TGTGCCAGCAGCTTTTTACAGGGGGCGGGTGGAAACACCATATATTTT
abundance: .; len: 15; d_gene: TRBD1; j_gene: TRBJ1-1; v_gene: TRBV10-3; CDR3aa: CAIREGTGPSTEAFF; CDR3nt: TGTGCCATCAGGGAAGGGACAGGCCCCAGCACTGAAGCTTTCTTT
abundance: few; len: 17; d_gene: .; j_gene: TRBJ1-3; v_gene: TRBV5-6; CDR3aa: CASSFGHTAHSGNTIYF; CDR3nt: TGTGCCAGCAGCTTCGGACACACAGCTCACTCTGGAAACACCATATATTTT
abundance: .; len: 14; d_gene: .; j_gene: TRBJ1-2; v_gene: TRBV9; CDR3aa: CASSVSGTNYGYTF; CDR3nt: TGTGCCAGCAGCGTCTCGGGAACTAACTATGGCTACACCTTC
abundance: .; len: 14; d_gene: .; j_gene: TRBJ1-1; v_gene: TRBV11-3; CDR3aa: CASSLGPSDTEAFF; CDR3nt: TGTGCCAGCAGCTTAGGCCCCAGCGACACTGAAGCTTTCTTT
abundance: .; len: 13; d_gene: TRBD2; j_gene: TRBJ2-7; v_gene: TRBV29-1; CDR3aa: CSVVLAGGTGQYF; CDR3nt: TGCAGCGTTGTACTCGCGGGGGGTACGGGGCAGTACTTC
abundance: .; len: 18; d_gene: TRBD2; j_gene: TRBJ2-2; v_gene: TRBV6-2/TRBV6-3; CDR3aa: CASSPGVAGSLNTGELFF; CDR3nt: TGTGCCAGCAGTCCGGGGGTAGCGGGGTCCTTGAACACCGGGGAGCTGTTTTTT
abundance: .; len: 14; d_gene: .; j_gene: TRBJ1-5; v_gene: TRBV2; CDR3aa: CASSDRVSNQPQHF; CDR3nt: TGTGCCAGCAGTGACAGGGTGAGCAATCAGCCCCAGCATTTT
abundance: .; len: 14; d_gene: TRBD1; j_gene: TRBJ1-1; v_gene: TRBV2; CDR3aa: CASLGLQGSTEAFF; CDR3nt: TGTGCCAGCCTCGGATTACAGGGGAGCACTGAAGCTTTCTTT
abundance: .; len: 14; d_gene: .; j_gene: TRBJ1-1; v_gene: TRBV7-9; CDR3aa: CASSLAMRQSGAFF; CDR3nt: TGTGCCAGCAGCTTAGCGATGAGACAGAGTGGGGCTTTCTTT
abundance: .; len: 15; d_gene: .; j_gene: TRBJ2-3; v_gene: TRBV7-9; CDR3aa: CASSLAEGGTDTQYF; CDR3nt: TGTGCCAGCAGCTTAGCTGAGGGGGGCACAGATACGCAGTATTTT
abundance: once; len: 14; d_gene: .; j_gene: TRBJ2-3; v_gene: TRBV6-5; CDR3aa: CASSYSIIADTQYF; CDR3nt: TGTGCCAGCAGTTACTCGATTATAGCAGATACGCAGTATTTT
abundance: .; len: 12; d_gene: TRBD1; j_gene: TRBJ1-4; v_gene: TRBV27; CDR3aa: CASRTGPEKLFF; CDR3nt: TGTGCCAGCCGGACAGGCCCCGAAAAACTGTTTTTT
abundance: .; len: 14; d_gene: .; j_gene: TRBJ2-1; v_gene: TRBV5-6; CDR3aa: CASSGLLSYNEQFF; CDR3nt: TGTGCCAGCAGCGGACTGCTTAGCTACAATGAGCAGTTCTTC
abundance: few; len: 14; d_gene: .; j_gene: TRBJ2-7; v_gene: TRBV6-5; CDR3aa: CASRPGTYSYEQYF; CDR3nt: TGTGCCAGCCGACCAGGAACATACTCCTACGAGCAGTACTTC
abundance: .; len: 15; d_gene: .; j_gene: TRBJ1-2; v_gene: TRBV5-1; CDR3aa: CASSLDGRGNYGYTF; CDR3nt: TGCGCCAGCAGCTTGGATGGCCGAGGGAACTATGGCTACACCTTC
abundance: few; len: 15; d_gene: .; j_gene: TRBJ1-1; v_gene: TRBV2; CDR3aa: CASTFEQGRFTEAFF; CDR3nt: TGTGCCAGCACTTTCGAACAGGGAAGGTTTACTGAAGCTTTCTTT
abundance: .; len: 14; d_gene: .; j_gene: TRBJ1-3; v_gene: TRBV7-8; CDR3aa: CASSSSTRGNTIYF; CDR3nt: TGTGCCAGCAGCTCGTCAACTCGGGGAAACACCATATATTTT
abundance: once; len: 14; d_gene: TRBD1; j_gene: TRBJ2-1; v_gene: TRBV24-1; CDR3aa: CATSEGQPVDEQFF; CDR3nt: TGTGCCACCAGTGAGGGACAGCCAGTCGATGAGCAGTTCTTC
abundance: .; len: 13; d_gene: .; j_gene: TRBJ1-2; v_gene: TRBV9; CDR3aa: CASSARAGEGYTF; CDR3nt: TGTGCCAGCAGCGCCCGAGCGGGGGAGGGCTACACCTTC
abundance: .; len: 13; d_gene: TRBD1; j_gene: TRBJ1-5; v_gene: TRBV9; CDR3aa: CASSAETGTPQHF; CDR3nt: TGTGCCAGCAGCGCAGAGACAGGGACGCCCCAGCATTTT
abundance: .; len: 14; d_gene: .; j_gene: TRBJ1-2; v_gene: TRBV7-2; CDR3aa: CASSLSPGNYGYTF; CDR3nt: TGTGCCAGCAGCTTATCCCCGGGTAACTATGGCTACACCTTC
abundance: .; len: 17; d_gene: .; j_gene: TRBJ1-6; v_gene: TRBV3-1/TRBV3-2; CDR3aa: CASSQVRAGGGNSPLHF; CDR3nt: TGTGCCAGCAGCCAAGTTAGGGCGGGGGGAGGTAATTCACCCCTCCACTTT
abundance: .; len: 14; d_gene: .; j_gene: TRBJ1-1; v_gene: TRBV11-2; CDR3aa: CASSYDRMNTEAFF; CDR3nt: TGTGCCAGCAGTTACGACAGGATGAACACTGAAGCTTTCTTT
abundance: once; len: 15; d_gene: .; j_gene: TRBJ1-4; v_gene: TRBV5-1; CDR3aa: CASSWGGSSNEKLFF; CDR3nt: TGCGCCAGCAGCTGGGGGGGAAGTAGTAATGAAAAACTGTTTTTT
abundance: .; len: 13; d_gene: TRBD1; j_gene: TRBJ2-1; v_gene: TRBV18; CDR3aa: CASSLGQGSEQFF; CDR3nt: TGTGCCAGCTCACTGGGACAGGGGAGTGAGCAGTTCTTC
abundance: .; len: 13; d_gene: TRBD1; j_gene: TRBJ1-1; v_gene: TRBV9; CDR3aa: CASNPTGYTEAFF; CDR3nt: TGTGCCAGCAACCCGACAGGGTATACTGAAGCTTTCTTT
abundance: once; len: 14; d_gene: TRBD1; j_gene: TRBJ2-1; v_gene: TRBV7-3; CDR3aa: CASSPSPGQGQQFF; CDR3nt: TGTGCCAGCAGCCCATCCCCGGGACAGGGTCAGCAGTTCTTC
abundance: .; len: 14; d_gene: .; j_gene: TRBJ1-3; v_gene: TRBV5-4; CDR3aa: CASTDGLSGNTIYF; CDR3nt: TGTGCCAGCACCGATGGCCTCTCTGGAAACACCATATATTTT
abundance: once; len: 14; d_gene: TRBD1; j_gene: TRBJ2-2; v_gene: TRBV19; CDR3aa: CASRRMTGTGELFF; CDR3nt: TGTGCCAGTAGGAGAATGACAGGGACCGGGGAGCTGTTTTTT
abundance: .; len: 14; d_gene: .; j_gene: TRBJ1-1; v_gene: TRBV6-5; CDR3aa: CASKGGPMNTEAFF; CDR3nt: TGTGCCAGCAAGGGGGGGCCCATGAACACTGAAGCTTTCTTT
abundance: .; len: 11; d_gene: .; j_gene: TRBJ1-5; v_gene: TRBV3-1/TRBV3-2; CDR3aa: CASSQGKEQHF; CDR3nt: TGTGCCAGCAGCCAAGGGAAGGAGCAGCATTTT
abundance: .; len: 14; d_gene: .; j_gene: TRBJ2-3; v_gene: TRBV5-1; CDR3aa: CASYRDKTTDTQYF; CDR3nt: TGCGCCAGCTACCGGGACAAGACCACAGATACGCAGTATTTT
abundance: .; len: 14; d_gene: .; j_gene: TRBJ1-4; v_gene: TRBV6-6; CDR3aa: CASNQGSTNEKLFF; CDR3nt: TGTGCCAGCAATCAGGGTTCAACTAATGAAAAACTGTTTTTT
abundance: .; len: 16; d_gene: TRBD1; j_gene: TRBJ2-3; v_gene: TRBV5-1; CDR3aa: CASSHPGQGGTDTQYF; CDR3nt: TGCGCCAGCAGCCACCCAGGACAGGGGGGGACAGATACGCAGTATTTT
abundance: .; len: 16; d_gene: TRBD1; j_gene: TRBJ2-7; v_gene: TRBV3-1/TRBV3-2; CDR3aa: CASSQGTGTGPYEQYF; CDR3nt: TGTGCCAGCAGCCAGGGGACCGGGACAGGCCCCTACGAGCAGTACTTC